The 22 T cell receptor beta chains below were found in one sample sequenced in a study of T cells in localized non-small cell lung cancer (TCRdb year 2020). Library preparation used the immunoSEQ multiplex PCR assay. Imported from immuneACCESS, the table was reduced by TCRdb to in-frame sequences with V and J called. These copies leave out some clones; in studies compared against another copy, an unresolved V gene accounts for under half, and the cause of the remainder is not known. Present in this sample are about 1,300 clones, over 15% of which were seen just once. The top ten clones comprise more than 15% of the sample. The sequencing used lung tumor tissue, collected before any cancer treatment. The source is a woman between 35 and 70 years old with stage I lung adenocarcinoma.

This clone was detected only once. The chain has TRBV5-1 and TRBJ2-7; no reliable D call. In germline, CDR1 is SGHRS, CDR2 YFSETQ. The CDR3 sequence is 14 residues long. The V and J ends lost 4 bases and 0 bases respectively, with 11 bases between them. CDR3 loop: CASSLGPSSYEQYF. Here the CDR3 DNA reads TGCGCCAGCAGCCTCGGACCGAGCTCCTACGAGCAGTACTTC.

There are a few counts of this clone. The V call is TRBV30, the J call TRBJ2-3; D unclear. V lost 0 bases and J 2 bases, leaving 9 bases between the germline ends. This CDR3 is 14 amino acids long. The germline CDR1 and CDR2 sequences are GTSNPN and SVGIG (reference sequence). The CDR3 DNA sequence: TGTGCCTGGAGTGTTGACCAAATCACAGATACGCAGTATTTT. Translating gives CAWSVDQITDTQYF.

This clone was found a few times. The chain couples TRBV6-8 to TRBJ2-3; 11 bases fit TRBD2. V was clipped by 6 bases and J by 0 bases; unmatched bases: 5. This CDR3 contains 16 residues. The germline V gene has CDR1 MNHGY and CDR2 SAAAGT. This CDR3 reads CASRTSGKPSTDTQYF. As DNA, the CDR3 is TGTGCCAGCAGGACTAGCGGGAAACCTAGCACAGATACGCAGTATTTT.

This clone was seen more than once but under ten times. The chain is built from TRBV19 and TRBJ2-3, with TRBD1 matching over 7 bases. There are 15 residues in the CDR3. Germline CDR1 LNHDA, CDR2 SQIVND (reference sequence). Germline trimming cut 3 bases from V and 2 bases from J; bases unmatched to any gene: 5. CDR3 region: CASSIQGVITDTQYF. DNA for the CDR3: TGTGCCAGTAGTATCCAGGGGGTGATCACAGATACGCAGTATTTT. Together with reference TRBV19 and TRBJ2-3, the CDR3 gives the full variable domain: DGGITQSPKYLFRKEGQNVTLSCEQNLNHDAMYWYRQDPGQGLRLIYYSQIVNDFQKGDIAEGYSVSREKKESFPLTVTSAQKNPTAFYLCASSIQGVITDTQYFGPGTRLTVL.

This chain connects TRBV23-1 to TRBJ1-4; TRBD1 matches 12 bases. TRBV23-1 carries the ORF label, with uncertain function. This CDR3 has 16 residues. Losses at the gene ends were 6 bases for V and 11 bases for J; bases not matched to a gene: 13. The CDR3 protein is CASSLTLGQGAGKLFF. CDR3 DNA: TGCGCCAGCAGCCTTACTTTGGGACAGGGGGCGGGGAAACTGTTTTTT.

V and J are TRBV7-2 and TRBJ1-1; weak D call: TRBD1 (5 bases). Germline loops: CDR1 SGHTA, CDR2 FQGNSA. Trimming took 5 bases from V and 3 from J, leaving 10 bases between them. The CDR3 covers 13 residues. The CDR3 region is CASSTDSHTEAFF. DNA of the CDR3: TGTGCCAGCAGCACCGACAGTCACACTGAAGCTTTCTTT.

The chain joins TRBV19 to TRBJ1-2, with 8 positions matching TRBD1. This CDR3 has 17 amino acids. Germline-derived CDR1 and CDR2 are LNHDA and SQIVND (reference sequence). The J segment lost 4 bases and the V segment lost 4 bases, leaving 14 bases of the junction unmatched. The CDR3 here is CASSRAAGGASIYGYTF. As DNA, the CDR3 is TGTGCCAGTAGTAGGGCGGCAGGGGGCGCCTCCATCTATGGCTACACCTTC.

This CDR3 reads CASSPSGEGRTQHF. CDR3 sequence (DNA): TGTGCCAGCTCACCATCCGGGGAGGGAAGGACCCAGCATTTT. The chain carries TRBV18 and TRBJ1-5; unclear D gene. The V and J ends lost 2 bases and 11 bases respectively, with 16 bases between them. The germline V gene encodes CDR1 KGHSH and CDR2 LQKENI. The CDR3 totals 14 residues.

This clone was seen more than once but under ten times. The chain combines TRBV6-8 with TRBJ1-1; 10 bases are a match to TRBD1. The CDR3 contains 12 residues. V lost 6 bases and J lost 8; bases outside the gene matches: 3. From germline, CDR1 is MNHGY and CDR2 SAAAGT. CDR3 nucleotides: TGTGCCAGCAGGGACAGGGGGATGGAAGCTTTCTTT. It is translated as CASRDRGMEAFF.

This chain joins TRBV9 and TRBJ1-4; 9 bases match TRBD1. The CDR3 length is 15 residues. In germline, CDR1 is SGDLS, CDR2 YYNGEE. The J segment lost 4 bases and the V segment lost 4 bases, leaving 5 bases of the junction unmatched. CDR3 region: CASSPQGQGNEKLFF. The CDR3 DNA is TGTGCCAGCAGCCCCCAGGGACAGGGTAATGAAAAACTGTTTTTT.

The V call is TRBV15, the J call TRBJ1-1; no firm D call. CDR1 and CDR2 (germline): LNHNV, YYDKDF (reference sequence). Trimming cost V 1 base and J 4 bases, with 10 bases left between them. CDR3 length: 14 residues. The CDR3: CATSRGKVSTEAFF. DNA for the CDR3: TGTGCCACCAGCAGAGGGAAGGTTTCCACTGAAGCTTTCTTT. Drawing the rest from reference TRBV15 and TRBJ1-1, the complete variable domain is DAMVIQNPRYQVTQFGKPVTLSCSQTLNHNVMYWYQQKSSQAPKLLFHYYDKDFNNEADTPDNFQSRRPNTSFCFLDIRSPGLGDTAMYLCATSRGKVSTEAFFGQGTRLTVV.

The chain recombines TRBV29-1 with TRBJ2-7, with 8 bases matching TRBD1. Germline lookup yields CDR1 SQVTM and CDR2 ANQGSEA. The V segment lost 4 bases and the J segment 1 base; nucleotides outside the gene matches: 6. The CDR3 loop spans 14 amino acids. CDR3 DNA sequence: TGCAGCGTTGTCGTGGGACAGGCATCCTACGAGCAGTACTTC. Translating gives CSVVVGQASYEQYF.

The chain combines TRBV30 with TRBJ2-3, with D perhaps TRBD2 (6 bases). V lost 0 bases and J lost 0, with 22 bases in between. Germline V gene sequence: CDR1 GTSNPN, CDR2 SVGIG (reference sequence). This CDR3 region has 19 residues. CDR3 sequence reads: CAWSVDGDFTRKSTDTQYF. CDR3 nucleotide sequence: TGTGCCTGGAGTGTGGATGGGGACTTCACCCGTAAAAGCACAGATACGCAGTATTTT.

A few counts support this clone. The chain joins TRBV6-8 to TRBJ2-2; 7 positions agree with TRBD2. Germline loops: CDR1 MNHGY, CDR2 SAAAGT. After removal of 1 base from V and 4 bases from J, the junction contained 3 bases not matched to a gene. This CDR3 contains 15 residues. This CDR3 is CASSYYGGGTGELFF. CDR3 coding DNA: TGTGCCAGCAGTTACTATGGGGGGGGCACCGGGGAGCTGTTTTTT.

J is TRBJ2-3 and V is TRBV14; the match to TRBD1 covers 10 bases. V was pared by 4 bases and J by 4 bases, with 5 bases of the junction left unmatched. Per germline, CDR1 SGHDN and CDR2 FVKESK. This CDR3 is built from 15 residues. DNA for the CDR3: TGTGCCAGCAGCCCGAGGGACAGGGGCGCAGATACGCAGTATTTT. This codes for CASSPRDRGADTQYF. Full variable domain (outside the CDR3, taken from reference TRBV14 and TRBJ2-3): EAGVTQFPSHSVIEKGQTVTLRCDPISGHDNLYWYRRVMGKEIKFLLHFVKESKQDESGMPNNRFLAERTGGTYSTLKVQPAELEDSGVYFCASSPRDRGADTQYFGPGTRLTVL.

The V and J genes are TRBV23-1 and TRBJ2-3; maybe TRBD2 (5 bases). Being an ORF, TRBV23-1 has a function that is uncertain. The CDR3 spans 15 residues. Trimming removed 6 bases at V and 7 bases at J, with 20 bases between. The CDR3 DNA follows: TGCGCCAGCAGCCAAAGTAGCGAGGGTCGTCATACGCAGTATTTT. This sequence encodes CASSQSSEGRHTQYF.

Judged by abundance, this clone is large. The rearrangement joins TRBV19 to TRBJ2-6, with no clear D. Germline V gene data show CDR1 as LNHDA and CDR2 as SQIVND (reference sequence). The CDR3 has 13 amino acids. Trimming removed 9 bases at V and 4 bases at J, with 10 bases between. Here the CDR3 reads CASRMVGANVLTF. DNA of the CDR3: TGTGCCAGCCGAATGGTCGGGGCCAACGTCCTGACTTTC.

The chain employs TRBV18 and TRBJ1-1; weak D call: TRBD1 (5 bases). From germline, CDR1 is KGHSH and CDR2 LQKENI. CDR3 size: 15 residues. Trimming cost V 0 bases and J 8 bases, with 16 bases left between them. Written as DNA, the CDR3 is TGTGCCAGCTCACCACCCGGGACCCAAAGTGGAGAAGCTTTCTTT. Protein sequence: CASSPPGTQSGEAFF.

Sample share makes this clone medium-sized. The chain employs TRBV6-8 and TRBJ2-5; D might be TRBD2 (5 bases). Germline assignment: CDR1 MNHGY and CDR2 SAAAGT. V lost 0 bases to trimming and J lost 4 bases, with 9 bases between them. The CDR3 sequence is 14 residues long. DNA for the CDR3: TGTGCCAGCAGTTACTCCGGGGTAGGAGAGACCCAGTACTTC. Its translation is CASSYSGVGETQYF.

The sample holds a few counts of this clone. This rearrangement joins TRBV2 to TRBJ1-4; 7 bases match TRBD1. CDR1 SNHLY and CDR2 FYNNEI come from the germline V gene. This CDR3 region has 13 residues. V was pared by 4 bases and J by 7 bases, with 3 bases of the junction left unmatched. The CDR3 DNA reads TGTGCCAGCAGTGGACAGGGCAGTGAAAAACTGTTTTTT. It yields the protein CASSGQGSEKLFF.

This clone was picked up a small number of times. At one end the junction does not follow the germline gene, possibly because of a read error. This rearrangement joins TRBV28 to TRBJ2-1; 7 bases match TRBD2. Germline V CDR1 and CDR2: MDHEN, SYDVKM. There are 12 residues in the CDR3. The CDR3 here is CASSSTSVFSVF. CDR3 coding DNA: TGTGCCAGCAGTTCCACTAGCGTTTTTTCAGTCTTC. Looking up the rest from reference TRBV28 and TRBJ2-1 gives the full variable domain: DVKVTQSSRYLVKRTGEKVFLECVQDMDHENMFWYRQDPGLGLRLIYFSYDVKMKEKGDIPEGYSVSREKKERFSLILESASTNQTSMYLCASSSTSVFSVFGPGTRLTVL.

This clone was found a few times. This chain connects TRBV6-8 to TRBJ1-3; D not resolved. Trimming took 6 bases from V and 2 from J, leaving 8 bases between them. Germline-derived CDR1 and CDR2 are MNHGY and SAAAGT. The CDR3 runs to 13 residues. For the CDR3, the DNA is TGTGCCAGCAGAGCTACCCCTGGAAACACCATATATTTT. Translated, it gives CASRATPGNTIYF.